This T cell receptor (beta chain) emerged from a study of vaccination and CD4 T cells after COVID-19. Study in general: Each control was exposed to a CEFX pool, an HIV-1 Nef pool, or no peptide at all.

Sequenced with the Oncomine TCR Beta short-read assay was DNA taken from cultured CD4+ T cells. TCRdb reprocessed the PCR reads with MiXCR, giving one entry per CDR3 protein. The sample includes more than 10,000 distinct CDR3 sequences, roughly 26% of them seen just once. Notes on this clonotype: Its antigen remains unidentified. This is likely an artifact of a read error, given a far larger clone one base away.

Specified treatment: roughly ten-day PBMC culture with coronavirus spike peptide pools or control peptides (ViraFEST assay). This receptor was obtained from a human donor who received a COVID-19 vaccine. The starting material was CD4+ T cells from blood, cultured in vitro, obtained before SARS-CoV-2 vaccination.

The CDR3 DNA reads TGTGCCAGCATGGAGGAGGCCGGCTATGGCTACACCTTC. This gives the protein CASMEEAGYGYTF. The gene calls are TRBV7-3 and TRBJ1-2; D gene uncertain. The germline V and J ends were trimmed by 7 bases and 4 bases, with 13 bases remaining between them. CDR3 length: 13 amino acids. Germline lookup yields CDR1 SGHTA and CDR2 FQGTGA.